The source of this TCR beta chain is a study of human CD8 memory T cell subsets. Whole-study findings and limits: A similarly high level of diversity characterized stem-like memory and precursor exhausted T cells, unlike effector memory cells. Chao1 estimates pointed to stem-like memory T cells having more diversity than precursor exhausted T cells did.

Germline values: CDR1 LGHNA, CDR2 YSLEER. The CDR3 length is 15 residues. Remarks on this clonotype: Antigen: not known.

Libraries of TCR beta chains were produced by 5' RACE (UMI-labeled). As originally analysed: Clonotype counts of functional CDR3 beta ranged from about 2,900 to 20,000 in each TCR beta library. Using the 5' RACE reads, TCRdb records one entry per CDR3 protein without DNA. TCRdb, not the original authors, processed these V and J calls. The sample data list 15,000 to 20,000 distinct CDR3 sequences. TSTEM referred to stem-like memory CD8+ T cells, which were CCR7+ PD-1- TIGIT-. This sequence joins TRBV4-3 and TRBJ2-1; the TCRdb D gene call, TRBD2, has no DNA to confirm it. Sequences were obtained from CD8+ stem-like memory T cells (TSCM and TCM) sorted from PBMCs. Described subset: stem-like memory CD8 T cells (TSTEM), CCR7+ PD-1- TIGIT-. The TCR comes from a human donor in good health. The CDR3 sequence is CASSHGTGLFNEQFF.